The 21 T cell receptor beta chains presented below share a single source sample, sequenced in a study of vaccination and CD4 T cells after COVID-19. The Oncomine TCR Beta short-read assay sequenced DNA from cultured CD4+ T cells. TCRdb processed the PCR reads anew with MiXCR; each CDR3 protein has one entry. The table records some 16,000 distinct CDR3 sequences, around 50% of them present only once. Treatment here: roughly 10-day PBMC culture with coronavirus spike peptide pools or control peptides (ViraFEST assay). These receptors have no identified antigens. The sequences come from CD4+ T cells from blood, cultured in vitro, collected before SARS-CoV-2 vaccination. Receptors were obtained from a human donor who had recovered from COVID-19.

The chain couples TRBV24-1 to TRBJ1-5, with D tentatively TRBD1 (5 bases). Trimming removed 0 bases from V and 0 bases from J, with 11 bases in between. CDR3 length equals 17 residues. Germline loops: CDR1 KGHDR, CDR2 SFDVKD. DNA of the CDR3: TGTGCCACCAGTGATTTGAACGGGGGGGATAGCAATCAGCCCCAGCATTTT. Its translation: CATSDLNGGDSNQPQHF.

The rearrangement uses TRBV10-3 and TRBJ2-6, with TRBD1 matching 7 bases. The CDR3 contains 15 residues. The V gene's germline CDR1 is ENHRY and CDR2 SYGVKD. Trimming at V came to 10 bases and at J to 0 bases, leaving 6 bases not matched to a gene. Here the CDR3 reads CATRDSSSGANVLTF. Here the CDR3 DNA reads TGTGCCACAAGGGACAGCTCCTCTGGGGCCAACGTCCTGACTTTC.

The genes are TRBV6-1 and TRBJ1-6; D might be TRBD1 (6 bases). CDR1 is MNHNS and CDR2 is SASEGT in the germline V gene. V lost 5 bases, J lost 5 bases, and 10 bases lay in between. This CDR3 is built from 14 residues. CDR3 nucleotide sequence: TGTGCCAGCAGTAAACAGGGAGATAATTCACCCCTCCACTTT. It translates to CASSKQGDNSPLHF.

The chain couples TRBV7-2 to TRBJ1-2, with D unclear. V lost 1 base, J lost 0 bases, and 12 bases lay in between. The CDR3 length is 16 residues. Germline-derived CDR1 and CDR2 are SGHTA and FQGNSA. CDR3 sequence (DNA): TGTGCCAGCAGCTTAGATGGAAGCTCTTCTAACTATGGCTACACCTTC. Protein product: CASSLDGSSSNYGYTF.

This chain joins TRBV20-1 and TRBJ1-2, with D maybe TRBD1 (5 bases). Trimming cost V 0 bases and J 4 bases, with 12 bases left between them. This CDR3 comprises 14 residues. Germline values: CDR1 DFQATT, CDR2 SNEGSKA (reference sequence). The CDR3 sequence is CSARESGTAYGYTF. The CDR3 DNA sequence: TGCAGTGCTAGAGAATCGGGGACGGCCTATGGCTACACCTTC.

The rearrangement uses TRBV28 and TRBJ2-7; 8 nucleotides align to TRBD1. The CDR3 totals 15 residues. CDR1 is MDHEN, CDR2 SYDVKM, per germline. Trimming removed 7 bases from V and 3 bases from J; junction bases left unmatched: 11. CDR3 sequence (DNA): TGTGCCAGCAAAACGACAGGGGCGAACTACTACGAGCAGTACTTC. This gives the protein CASKTTGANYYEQYF.

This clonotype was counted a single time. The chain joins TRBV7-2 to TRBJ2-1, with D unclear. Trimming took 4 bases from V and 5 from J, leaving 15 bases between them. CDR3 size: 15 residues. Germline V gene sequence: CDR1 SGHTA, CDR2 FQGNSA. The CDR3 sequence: CASSYALRRDNEQFF. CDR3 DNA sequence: TGTGCCAGCAGCTATGCCCTGAGAAGAGACAATGAGCAGTTCTTC.

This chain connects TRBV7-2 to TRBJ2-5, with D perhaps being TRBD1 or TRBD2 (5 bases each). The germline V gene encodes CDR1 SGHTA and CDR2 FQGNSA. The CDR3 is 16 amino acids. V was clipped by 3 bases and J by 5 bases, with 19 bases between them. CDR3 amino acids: CASSFPGTVVKETQYF. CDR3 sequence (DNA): TGTGCCAGCAGCTTTCCCGGGACGGTGGTCAAGGAGACCCAGTACTTC. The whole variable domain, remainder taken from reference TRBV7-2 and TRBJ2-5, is GAGVSQSPSNKVTEKGKDVELRCDPISGHTALYWYRQSLGQGLEFLIYFQGNSAPDKSGLPSDRFSAERTGGSVSTLTIQRTQQEDSAVYLCASSFPGTVVKETQYFGPGTRLLVL.

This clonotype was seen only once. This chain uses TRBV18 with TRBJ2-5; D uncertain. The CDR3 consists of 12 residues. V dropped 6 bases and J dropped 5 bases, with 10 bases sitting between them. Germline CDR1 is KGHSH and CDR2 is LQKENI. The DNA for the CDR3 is TGTGCCAGCTCCCTAAAAGGGGAGACCCAGTACTTC. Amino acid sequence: CASSLKGETQYF.

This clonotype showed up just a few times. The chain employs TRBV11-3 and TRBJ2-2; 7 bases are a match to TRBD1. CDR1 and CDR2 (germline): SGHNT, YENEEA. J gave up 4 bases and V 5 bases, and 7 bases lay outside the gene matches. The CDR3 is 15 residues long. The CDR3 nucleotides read TGTGCCAGCAGCCCTTCGACAGGGCTCACCGGGGAGCTGTTTTTT. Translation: CASSPSTGLTGELFF.

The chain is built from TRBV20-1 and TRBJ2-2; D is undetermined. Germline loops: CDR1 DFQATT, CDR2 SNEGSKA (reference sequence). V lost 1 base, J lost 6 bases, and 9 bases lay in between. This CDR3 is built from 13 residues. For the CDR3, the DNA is TGCAGTGCTAGAGGGACGAGCGCCGGGGAGCTGTTTTTT. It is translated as CSARGTSAGELFF.

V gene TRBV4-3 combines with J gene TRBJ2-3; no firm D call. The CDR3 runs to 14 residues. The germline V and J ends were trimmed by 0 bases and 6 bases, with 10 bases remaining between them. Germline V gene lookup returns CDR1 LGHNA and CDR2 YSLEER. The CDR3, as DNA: TGCGCCAGCAGCCAAGATCTGCGTCTGGATACGCAGTATTTT. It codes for CASSQDLRLDTQYF.

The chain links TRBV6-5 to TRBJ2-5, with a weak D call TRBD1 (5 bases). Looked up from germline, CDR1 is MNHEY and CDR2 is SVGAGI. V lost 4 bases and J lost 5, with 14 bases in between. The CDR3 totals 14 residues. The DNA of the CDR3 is TGTGCCAGCAGTTTCAGGGTCCTCGGCGAGACCCAGTACTTC. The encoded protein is CASSFRVLGETQYF.

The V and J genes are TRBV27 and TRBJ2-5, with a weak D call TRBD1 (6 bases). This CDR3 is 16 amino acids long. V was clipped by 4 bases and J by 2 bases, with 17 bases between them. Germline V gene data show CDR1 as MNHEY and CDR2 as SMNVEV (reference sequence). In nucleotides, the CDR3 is TGTGCCAGCAGTTCGGGCACACAGGGTTGGCAAGAGACCCAGTACTTC. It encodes CASSSGTQGWQETQYF.

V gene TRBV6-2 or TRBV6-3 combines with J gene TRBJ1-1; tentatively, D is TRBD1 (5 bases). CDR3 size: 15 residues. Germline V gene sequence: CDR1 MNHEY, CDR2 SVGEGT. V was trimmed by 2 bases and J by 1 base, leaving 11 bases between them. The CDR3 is CASSYSWGGNTEAFF. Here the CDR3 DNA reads TGTGCCAGCAGTTACAGCTGGGGGGGGAACACTGAAGCTTTCTTT.

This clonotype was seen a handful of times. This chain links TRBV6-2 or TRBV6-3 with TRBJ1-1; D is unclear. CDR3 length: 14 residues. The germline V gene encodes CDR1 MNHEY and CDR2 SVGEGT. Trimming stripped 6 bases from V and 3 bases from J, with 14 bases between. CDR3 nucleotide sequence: TGTGCCAGCAGGAGAAATAGTGGAGACACTGAAGCTTTCTTT. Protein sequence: CASRRNSGDTEAFF.

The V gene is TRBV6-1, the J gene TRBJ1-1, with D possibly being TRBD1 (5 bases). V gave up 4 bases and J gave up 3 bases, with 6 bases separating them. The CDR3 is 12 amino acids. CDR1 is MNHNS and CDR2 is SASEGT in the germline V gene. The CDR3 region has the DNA TGTGCCAGCAGTGGACAGTACACTGAAGCTTTCTTT. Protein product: CASSGQYTEAFF.

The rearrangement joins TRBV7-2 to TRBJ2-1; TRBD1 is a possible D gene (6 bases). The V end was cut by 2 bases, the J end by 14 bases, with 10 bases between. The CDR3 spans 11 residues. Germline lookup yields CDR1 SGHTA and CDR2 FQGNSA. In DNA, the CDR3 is TGTGCCAGCAGCTTAAACAGGGAAGAGTTCTTC. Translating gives CASSLNREEFF.

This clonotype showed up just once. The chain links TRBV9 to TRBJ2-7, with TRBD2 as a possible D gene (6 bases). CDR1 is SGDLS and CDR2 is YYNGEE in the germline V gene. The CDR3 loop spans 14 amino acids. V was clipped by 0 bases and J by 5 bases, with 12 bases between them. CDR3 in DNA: TGTGCCAGCAGCGTAGGGCCCGGGAGCGACGAGCAGTACTTC. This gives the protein CASSVGPGSDEQYF.

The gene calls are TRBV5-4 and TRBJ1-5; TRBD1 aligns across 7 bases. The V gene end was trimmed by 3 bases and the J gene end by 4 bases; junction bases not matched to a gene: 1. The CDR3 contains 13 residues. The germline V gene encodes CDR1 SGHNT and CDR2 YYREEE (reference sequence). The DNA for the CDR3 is TGTGCCAGCAGCTCAGGGGGGAATCAGCCCCAGCATTTT. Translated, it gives CASSSGGNQPQHF.

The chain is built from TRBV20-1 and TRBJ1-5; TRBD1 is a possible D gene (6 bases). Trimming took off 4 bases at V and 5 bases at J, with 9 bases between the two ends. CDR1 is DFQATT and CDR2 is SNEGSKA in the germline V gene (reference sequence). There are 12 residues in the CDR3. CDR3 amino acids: CSAKGHYQPQHF. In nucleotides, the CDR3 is TGCAGTGCTAAGGGACACTATCAGCCCCAGCATTTT.